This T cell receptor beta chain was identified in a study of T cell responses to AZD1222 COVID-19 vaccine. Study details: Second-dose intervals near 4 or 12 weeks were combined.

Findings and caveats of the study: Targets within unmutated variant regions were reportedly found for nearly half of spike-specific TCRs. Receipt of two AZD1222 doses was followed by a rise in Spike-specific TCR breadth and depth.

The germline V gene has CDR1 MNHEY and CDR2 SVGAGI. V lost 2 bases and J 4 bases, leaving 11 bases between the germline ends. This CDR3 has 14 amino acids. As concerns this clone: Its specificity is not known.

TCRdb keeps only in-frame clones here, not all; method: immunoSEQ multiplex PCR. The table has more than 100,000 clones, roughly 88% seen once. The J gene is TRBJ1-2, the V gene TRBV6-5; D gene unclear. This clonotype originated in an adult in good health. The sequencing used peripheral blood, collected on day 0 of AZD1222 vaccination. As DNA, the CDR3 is TGTGCCAGCAGTTACCTCGGGCTGATCTATGGCTACACCTTC. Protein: CASSYLGLIYGYTF.